This section outlines one T cell receptor beta chain sequence together with its context. The antigen is unknown. This entry belongs to a study of PD-1 blockade in classical Hodgkin lymphoma. General observations from the study: TCR diversity in CD4+, not CD8+, cells rose significantly by C4D1.

Clones were sequenced by immunoSEQ multiplex PCR, and TCRdb holds only the in-frame ones, with some missing. This sample yields more than 20,000 clones, of which around 70% are seen a single time; over 15% belongs to the top ten. The CDR3 is made up of 14 amino acids. CDR1 SNHLY and CDR2 FYNNEI come from the germline V gene. V dropped 7 bases and J dropped 10 bases, with 17 bases sitting between them. Time point given: cycle 4 day 1 (C4D1), after less than 7 weeks of nivolumab. Every single patient, without exception, relapsed after autologous stem cell transplantation, and brentuximab vedotin exposure varied. The patients, who had relapsed/refractory classical Hodgkin lymphoma, achieved best responses of complete response, partial response or progressive disease.

The sequence was collected from a human donor with classical Hodgkin lymphoma. This chain joins TRBV2 and TRBJ1-6; D may be TRBD1 (6 bases). Specimen: peripheral blood mononuclear cells (PBMCs), collected before the fourth cycle of nivolumab. The CDR3 protein is CASTPGGPRSPLHF. Here the CDR3 DNA reads TGTGCCAGCACCCCCGGGGGGCCGAGATCACCCCTCCACTTT.